These T cell receptor beta chains were read from a single sample in a study of blood T cells in healthy people across ages. Via MiXCR, TCRdb re-called the 5' RACE reads, giving one row per CDR3 protein. Altogether roughly 1.4 million distinct CDR3 sequences are present, 45% to 70% being singletons, with the ten largest covering 6.7%. Sequencing was performed on blood. The receptors come from a man younger than 30 in good health. Both conserved end residues are part of each CDR3. Fields, in order: V gene, J gene, clone size, D gene, CDR3 protein, CDR3 DNA. D genes are given only for firm matches. For some rows the clone size is stated as once, few or many, or as a class when expanded; others skip it.

TRBV11-2	TRBJ2-1	few	-	CASSLNVGAQFF	TGTGCCAGCAGCTTAAATGTAGGGGCACAGTTCTTC
TRBV29-1	TRBJ2-1	few	TRBD1	CSVEATGGAYNEQFF	TGCAGCGTTGAGGCAACAGGGGGCGCCTACAATGAGCAGTTCTTC
TRBV30	TRBJ1-3	-	TRBD1	CAWSADRAFRNTIYF	TGTGCCTGGAGCGCGGACAGGGCCTTTAGAAACACCATATATTTT
TRBV7-2	TRBJ2-7	-	-	CASSFLTNYEQYF	TGTGCCAGCAGCTTTCTTACGAATTACGAGCAGTACTTC
TRBV7-8	TRBJ2-5	-	-	CASNPPEGRNEQYF	TGTGCCAGCAACCCACCGGAGGGGCGCAATGAGCAGTACTTC
TRBV2	TRBJ2-6	few	-	CASSALNSGANVLTF	TGTGCCAGCAGTGCCCTAAACTCTGGGGCCAACGTCCTGACTTTC
TRBV5-1	TRBJ1-1	few	-	CASSSVEGAYGTEAFF	TGCGCCAGCAGCTCAGTTGAGGGAGCATACGGCACTGAAGCTTTCTTT
TRBV20-1	TRBJ2-5	-	TRBD2	CSASGTGLAGVSATQYF	TGCAGTGCTAGTGGAACCGGACTAGCGGGAGTCTCGGCGACCCAGTACTTC
TRBV28	TRBJ1-2	-	-	CASSIHYGYTF	TGTGCCAGCAGTATACATTATGGCTACACCTTC
TRBV5-1	TRBJ2-7	few	-	CASSSVGGEQYF	TGCGCCAGCAGCTCAGTAGGAGGCGAGCAGTACTTC
TRBV20-1	TRBJ2-1	-	TRBD2	CSARGLAGVGEQFF	TGCAGTGCTAGAGGACTAGCGGGAGTGGGTGAGCAGTTCTTC
TRBV7-2	TRBJ2-6	many	-	CASSLGGARSGANVLTF	TGTGCCAGCAGCTTAGGAGGGGCGCGGTCTGGGGCCAACGTCCTGACTTTC
TRBV15	TRBJ2-3	-	TRBD2	CATSTGLAGTDTQYF	TGTGCCACCAGCACCGGACTAGCGGGGACAGATACGCAGTATTTT
TRBV5-1	TRBJ2-7	-	TRBD2	CASQSSGTYEQYF	TGCGCCAGCCAATCTAGCGGAACCTACGAGCAGTACTTC
TRBV6-2/TRBV6-3	TRBJ2-6	few	-	CASSYTGSGANVLTF	TGTGCCAGCAGTTACACGGGCTCTGGGGCCAACGTCCTGACTTTC
TRBV2	TRBJ2-7	-	TRBD1	CASSSPGQAGEQYF	TGTGCCAGCAGTTCACCGGGACAGGCGGGTGAGCAGTACTTC
TRBV12-3/TRBV12-4	TRBJ2-2	-	TRBD2	CASNKIAGPNTGELFF	TGTGCCAGCAATAAAATAGCGGGACCAAACACCGGGGAGCTGTTTTTT
TRBV29-1	TRBJ2-7	few	TRBD1	CSVEDDRGNSYEQYF	TGCAGCGTTGAAGACGACAGGGGGAATTCCTACGAGCAGTACTTC
TRBV29-1	TRBJ1-2	-	-	CSVDGEGEAYGYTF	TGCAGCGTTGACGGGGAGGGGGAGGCCTATGGCTACACCTTC
TRBV6-2/TRBV6-3	TRBJ2-7	-	-	CASSRTLPGYEQYF	TGTGCCAGCAGCCGGACGCTCCCGGGGTACGAGCAGTACTTC
TRBV6-1	TRBJ2-1	once	TRBD2	CASSAVTGLDLGDEQFF	TGTGCCAGCAGTGCCGTGACGGGACTAGACCTTGGCGATGAGCAGTTCTTC
TRBV7-9	TRBJ1-5	few	-	CASSSSNGDQPQHF	TGTGCCAGCAGCTCATCGAATGGGGATCAGCCCCAGCATTTT
TRBV6-1	TRBJ2-2	-	-	CASMFTATGELFF	TGTGCCAGCATGTTTACGGCCACCGGGGAGCTGTTTTTT
TRBV6-5	TRBJ2-3	-	-	CASSYSHTDTQYF	TGTGCCAGCAGTTACTCCCACACAGATACGCAGTATTTT
TRBV29-1	TRBJ2-5	-	-	CSPETHQETQYF	TGCAGCCCCGAGACACACCAAGAGACCCAGTACTTC
TRBV7-8	TRBJ2-7	-	TRBD2	CASSSPGLRTGQYF	TGTGCCAGCAGCTCGCCGGGACTACGGACGGGGCAGTACTTC
TRBV5-1	TRBJ2-1	-	TRBD2	CASSQPRTSGGSSYNEQFF	TGCGCCAGCAGCCAACCACGGACTAGCGGGGGGAGCTCCTACAATGAGCAGTTCTTC
TRBV10-1	TRBJ1-1	once	-	CASSESIANTEAFF	TGCGCCAGCAGTGAGTCGATCGCGAACACTGAAGCTTTCTTT
TRBV7-9	TRBJ2-1	few	TRBD1	CASSSQGVHTGENEQFF	TGTGCCAGCAGCTCCCAGGGGGTGCATACCGGGGAGAATGAGCAGTTCTTC
TRBV12-3/TRBV12-4	TRBJ2-1	-	TRBD2	CASRASGGSNEQFF	TGTGCCAGCAGGGCCTCGGGGGGGAGCAATGAGCAGTTCTTC
TRBV4-1	TRBJ2-5	-	-	CASGDGSTLEQYF	TGCGCCAGCGGGGACGGGAGCACCCTGGAGCAGTACTTC
TRBV4-1	TRBJ1-1	-	-	CASSPGVRNTEAFF	TGCGCCAGCAGCCCGGGGGTTCGGAACACTGAAGCTTTCTTT
TRBV27	TRBJ1-2	-	-	CASSIDGGDGYTF	TGTGCCAGCAGTATTGACGGCGGGGATGGCTACACCTTC
TRBV6-1	TRBJ1-1	few	-	CASHKGGTPNTEAFF	TGTGCCAGTCATAAAGGCGGAACCCCGAACACTGAAGCTTTCTTT
TRBV20-1	TRBJ2-7	few	TRBD2	CSAGKTSGSAYEQYF	TGCAGTGCTGGGAAGACTAGCGGCTCGGCCTACGAGCAGTACTTC
TRBV6-2/TRBV6-3	TRBJ2-7	few	-	CASSRRFLPYEQYF	TGTGCCAGCAGCCGGAGATTTCTCCCCTACGAGCAGTACTTC
TRBV12-3/TRBV12-4	TRBJ2-2	-	TRBD2	CASSPTSGRTPGELFF	TGTGCCAGCAGTCCAACTAGCGGGAGAACCCCCGGGGAGCTGTTTTTT
TRBV12-3/TRBV12-4	TRBJ1-4	-	-	CASSQETTNEKLFF	TGTGCCAGCAGCCAGGAGACAACTAATGAAAAACTGTTTTTT
TRBV27	TRBJ2-7	-	-	CASNPAGSNSYEQYF	TGTGCCAGCAACCCCGCCGGGTCCAACTCCTACGAGCAGTACTTC
TRBV20-1	TRBJ2-1	-	-	CSASFRAGEVYNEQFF	TGCAGTGCTAGCTTCCGGGCGGGCGAAGTATACAATGAGCAGTTCTTC
TRBV2	TRBJ1-5	-	-	CASSKIGKDGQPQHF	TGTGCCAGCAGCAAGATTGGGAAGGATGGCCAGCCCCAGCATTTT
TRBV21-1	TRBJ2-7	-	-	CASSNLAGGSSYEQYF	TGTGCCAGCAGCAACCTAGCGGGGGGGAGCTCCTACGAGCAGTACTTC
TRBV20-1	TRBJ1-6	-	TRBD1	CSARGRDRESPLHF	TGCAGTGCTAGAGGCCGGGACAGGGAATCACCCCTCCACTTT
TRBV5-6	TRBJ2-4	-	-	CASSPPRTVAKNIQYF	TGTGCCAGCAGCCCCCCCCGGACAGTAGCCAAAAACATTCAGTACTTC
TRBV12-3/TRBV12-4	TRBJ2-5	few	-	CASRGGLSQETQYF	TGTGCCAGCAGAGGAGGGCTGAGCCAAGAGACCCAGTACTTC
TRBV12-3/TRBV12-4	TRBJ2-1	-	-	CASSLLGQPNEQFF	TGTGCCAGCAGTTTACTAGGACAGCCAAATGAGCAGTTCTTC
TRBV27	TRBJ1-1	-	-	CASGPGWGAGTEAFF	TGTGCCAGCGGCCCGGGATGGGGGGCAGGGACTGAAGCTTTCTTT
TRBV29-1	TRBJ1-1	many	-	CSVRPMNTEAFF	TGCAGCGTAAGGCCGATGAACACTGAAGCTTTCTTT
TRBV5-1	TRBJ1-2	-	-	CASSPEQASGYTF	TGCGCCAGCAGTCCGGAACAGGCGTCTGGCTACACCTTC
TRBV7-6	TRBJ2-2	once	TRBD1	CASSMDRSNTGELFF	TGTGCCAGCAGCATGGACAGGAGTAACACCGGGGAGCTGTTTTTT
TRBV12-3/TRBV12-4	TRBJ2-5	many	-	CASSLGGRQETQYF	TGTGCCAGCAGTTTAGGGGGGAGACAGGAGACCCAGTACTTC
TRBV20-1	TRBJ2-3	-	-	CSARVAGTRDTQYF	TGCAGTGCTAGAGTTGCGGGGACCCGGGATACGCAGTATTTT
TRBV15	TRBJ2-5	once	-	CATSRVISGYQETQYF	TGTGCCACCAGCAGAGTCATTAGTGGGTACCAAGAGACCCAGTACTTC
TRBV20-1	TRBJ2-5	-	-	CSARRKFQETQYF	TGCAGTGCTAGACGAAAGTTCCAAGAGACCCAGTACTTC
TRBV11-2	TRBJ2-7	-	-	CASSGTGTPYEQYF	TGTGCCAGCAGCGGAACCGGGACACCCTACGAGCAGTACTTC